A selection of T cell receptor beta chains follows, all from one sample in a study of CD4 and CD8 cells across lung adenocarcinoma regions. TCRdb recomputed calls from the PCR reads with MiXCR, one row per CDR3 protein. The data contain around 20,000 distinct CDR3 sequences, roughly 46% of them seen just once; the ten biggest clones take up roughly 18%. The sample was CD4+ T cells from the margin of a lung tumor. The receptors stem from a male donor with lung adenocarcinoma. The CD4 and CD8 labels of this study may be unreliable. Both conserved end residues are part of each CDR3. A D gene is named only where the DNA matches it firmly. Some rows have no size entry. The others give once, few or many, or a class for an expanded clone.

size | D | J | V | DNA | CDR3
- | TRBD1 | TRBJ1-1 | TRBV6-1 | TGTGCCAGCAAGACAGGGGGCACTGAAGCTTTCTTT | CASKTGGTEAFF
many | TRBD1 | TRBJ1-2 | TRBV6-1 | TGTGCCAGCAGTCAAGACAGGGGGTCTACAACTGGCTACACCTTC | CASSQDRGSTTGYTF
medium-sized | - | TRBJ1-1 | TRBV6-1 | TGTGCCAGCAGACGACAGAGTGAAGCTTTCTTT | CASRRQSEAFF
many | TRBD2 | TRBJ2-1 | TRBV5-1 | TGCGCCAGCAGCTGGGGGACTAGCGGGATCGATGAGCAGTTCTTC | CASSWGTSGIDEQFF
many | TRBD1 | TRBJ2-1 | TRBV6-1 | TGTGCCAGCAGGATACAGGGGGCAACCTCCTACGAGCAGTTCTTC | CASRIQGATSYEQFF
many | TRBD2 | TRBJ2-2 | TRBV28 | TGTGCCAGCAGTTTGGCGGGAGGCCGTGTCGGGGAGCTGTTTTTT | CASSLAGGRVGELFF
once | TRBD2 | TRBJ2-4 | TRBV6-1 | TGTGCCAGCAGTGACGCGGGGGGAGGCAAAGATACGCAGTACTTC | CASSDAGGGKDTQYF
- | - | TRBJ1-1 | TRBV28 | TGTGCCAGCACCGTTATGGGACGGGGGATCGGGAACACTGAAGCTTTCTTT | CASTVMGRGIGNTEAFF
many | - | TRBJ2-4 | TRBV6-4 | TGTGCCAGCAGTGACAGGGAAGGGGGAAACATTCAGTACTTC | CASSDREGGNIQYF
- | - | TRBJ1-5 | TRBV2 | TGTGCCAGCAGTGAAGCAGGGTATAGCAATCAGCCCCAGCATTTT | CASSEAGYSNQPQHF
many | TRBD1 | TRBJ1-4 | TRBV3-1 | TGTGCCAGCAGCCAATGGCAGGGGGCAGAAAAACTGTTTTTT | CASSQWQGAEKLFF
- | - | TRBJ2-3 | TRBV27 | TGTGCCACGGGGTTGGGGGGCATTGATACGCAGTATTTC | CATGLGGIDTQYF
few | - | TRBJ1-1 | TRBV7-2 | TGTGCCAGCAGCTTAGAGGTGGGTGTGAACACTGAAGCTTTCTTT | CASSLEVGVNTEAFF
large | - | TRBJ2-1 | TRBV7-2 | TGTGCCAGCAGCGCCCCCGGGGACTTTTACAATGAGCAGTTCTTC | CASSAPGDFYNEQFF
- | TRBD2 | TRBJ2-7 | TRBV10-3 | TGTGCGGGGAGCGGGGGCCGTGGCTCGGAGACGCAGTACTTC | CAGSGGRGSETQYF
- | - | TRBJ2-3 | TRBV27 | TGTGCCAGCAGTCGCCTCACAGATACGCAGTATTTT | CASSRLTDTQYF
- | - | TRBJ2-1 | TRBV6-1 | TGTGCCAGCAGTGAACCTCAGGGATACAATGAGCAGTTCTTC | CASSEPQGYNEQFF
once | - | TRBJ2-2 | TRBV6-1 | TGTGCCAGCAGACTCCAGGCCGGGATTCCAGGGGAGCTGTTTTTT | CASRLQAGIPGELFF
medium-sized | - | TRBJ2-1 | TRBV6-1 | TGTGCCAGCAGTGAAGCGGGGGCGGGAGCAAACAATGAGCAGTTCTTC | CASSEAGAGANNEQFF
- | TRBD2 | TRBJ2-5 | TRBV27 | TGTGCCAGCAGTCCCTACGCCTGGACTAGCGGGAGGAGAAGAGAGACCCAGTACTTC | CASSPYAWTSGRRRETQYF
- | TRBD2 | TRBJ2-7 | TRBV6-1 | TGTGCCAGCAGTGAAATTAGCGGGGGAGACTACGAGCAGTACTTC | CASSEISGGDYEQYF
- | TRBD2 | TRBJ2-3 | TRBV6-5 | TGTGCCAGCAGATATAGCGGGAAGGACCAAGATACGCAGTATTTT | CASRYSGKDQDTQYF
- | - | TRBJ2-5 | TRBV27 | TGTGCCAGGGGGTTCGGGGGCCGGGCCCAAAACATCCAGTACTTC | CARGFGGRAQNIQYF
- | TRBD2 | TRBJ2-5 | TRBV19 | TGTGCCAGTAGTATATTTGGGACTAGTGAAGAGACCCAGTACTTC | CASSIFGTSEETQYF
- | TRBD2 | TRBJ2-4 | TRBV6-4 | TGTGCCAGCAGTTCGGGGAGGGGAGCCAAAGACACTCAGTACTTC | CASSSGRGAKDTQYF
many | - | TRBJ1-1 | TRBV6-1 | TGTGCCAGCAGCTCAAGTTTTTCGAACACTGAAGCTTTCTTT | CASSSSFSNTEAFF
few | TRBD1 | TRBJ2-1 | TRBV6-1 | TGTGCCAGCAGTGAACCCCCGGGACAGGGGTACAATGAGCAGTTCTTC | CASSEPPGQGYNEQFF
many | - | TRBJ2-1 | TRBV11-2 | TGTGCCAGCAGCTCCGGGTTCAATGAGCAGTTCTTC | CASSSGFNEQFF
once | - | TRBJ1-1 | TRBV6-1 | TGTGCCAGCAGTGATCGTTTTCAGGGGAGCACTGAAGCTTTCTTT | CASSDRFQGSTEAFF
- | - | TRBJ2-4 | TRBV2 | TGTGCCAGCGCCGCCGGGACACGGGGGGACATTCAGTACTTC | CASAAGTRGDIQYF
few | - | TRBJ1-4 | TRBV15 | TGTGCCACCAGCAGGAGGGATGAAAAACTGTTTTTT | CATSRRDEKLFF
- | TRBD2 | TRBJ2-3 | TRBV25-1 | TGTGCCAGCAGTGTCCCGGCGGGGGGGGGAGCCACAAATACTCAGTATTTC | CASSVPAGGGATNTQYF
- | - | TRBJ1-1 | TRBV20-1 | TGCAGTGGAGCCAGGGACTACACTGAAGCTTTCTTT | CSGARDYTEAFF
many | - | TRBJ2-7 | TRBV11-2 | TGTGCCAGCCGCCTAGGACATAGCTCCTACGAGCAGTACTTC | CASRLGHSSYEQYF
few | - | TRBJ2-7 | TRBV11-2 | TGTGCCAGCAGCTTAAGTGCCAGCGTAGCCTACGAGCAGTACTTC | CASSLSASVAYEQYF
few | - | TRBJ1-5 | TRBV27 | TGTGCCAGCAGCCGTGGACAGTATAGCAATCAGCCCCAGCATTTT | CASSRGQYSNQPQHF
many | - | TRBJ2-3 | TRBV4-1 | TGCGCCAGCAGCCAAGAGTGGGGCGCGAGAGATACGCAGTATTTT | CASSQEWGARDTQYF
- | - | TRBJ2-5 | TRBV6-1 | TGTGCCAGCAGTGAATTCGCGGGGCTCGGGGGCCGTGACCAAGAGACCCAGTACTTC | CASSEFAGLGGRDQETQYF
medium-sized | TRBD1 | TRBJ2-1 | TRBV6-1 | TGTGCCAGCAGGGAGCAGGGGGCCTCCTACAATGAGCAGTTCTTC | CASREQGASYNEQFF
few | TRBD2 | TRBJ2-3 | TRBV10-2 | TGCGCGGGCAGCGGGGGCGGAGGGGCAGATACGCAGTATTTC | CAGSGGGGADTQYF
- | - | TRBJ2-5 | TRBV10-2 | TGCGCCAGCATCGGGGTGGCTGGGGAAGATACGCAGTACTTT | CASIGVAGEDTQYF
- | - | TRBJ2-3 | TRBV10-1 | TGCGCCAGCAGTGAGTCTGGACCGGGGTCAGATACGCAGTATTTT | CASSESGPGSDTQYF
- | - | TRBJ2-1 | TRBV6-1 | TGTGCCAGCATCGAAGGGGGACTCCAACCCTACAATGAGCAGTTCTTC | CASIEGGLQPYNEQFF
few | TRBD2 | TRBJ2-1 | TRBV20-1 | TGCAGTGCTAGCCCCATAGCGGGAGGAACCTACAATGAGCAGTTCTTC | CSASPIAGGTYNEQFF
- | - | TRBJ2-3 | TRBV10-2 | TGCGGCGGCACGGGGGTGGGGGGCACAGATACGCAGTATTTT | CGGTGVGGTDTQYF
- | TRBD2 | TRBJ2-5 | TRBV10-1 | TGCGCCAGCATTCAAGGGGGACTAGCGAGAGAGACCCAGTACTTC | CASIQGGLARETQYF
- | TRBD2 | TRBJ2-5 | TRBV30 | TGTGCCTGGACTAGCGGCCAGGGGACCCAGTACTTC | CAWTSGQGTQYF
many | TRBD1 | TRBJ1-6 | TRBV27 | TGTGCCAGCAGACCCGGGACAGGGGGCGCGGGGGATAATTCACCCCTCCACTTT | CASRPGTGGAGDNSPLHF
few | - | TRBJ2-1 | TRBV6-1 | TGTGCCAGTAAAGGGAGGGGGGGGAGGAATGAGCAGTTCTTC | CASKGRGGRNEQFF